This TCR beta chain appears in the sequencing data of a study of cytomegalovirus exposure and HLA in healthy donors. Primers included in the PCR were 60 Vbeta and 13 Jbeta primers. The assay was immunoSEQ multiplex PCR, and TCRdb's table has in-frame clones only and misses some. The sample yields just under 250,000 clones, 82% seen once. The study's findings and limits: Specificity for CMV antigens was confirmed in vitro for three of the CMV-associated chains. Cytomegalovirus-associated status was assigned to approximately 160 TCR beta chains. The authors later linked a missense DCLRE1C variant to TCR beta V- and J-gene trimming. An ancestry cluster, one associated with Asian ancestry, reportedly showed fewer N-insertions than the approximately 720-donor mean in a later analysis.

Regarding this clone: What it binds is unknown.

This clonotype was obtained from a woman in her thirties or forties in good health and CMV-seropositive. Sequenced sample: PBMCs.

The CDR3 here is CASSLATGVIGNSPLHF. The CDR3 nucleotides read TGTGCCAGCAGCTTAGCCACAGGGGTAATTGGTAATTCACCCCTCCACTTT. The chain is built from TRBV13 and TRBJ1-6, with TRBD1 matching 7 bases. This CDR3 comprises 17 residues. CDR1 PRHDT and CDR2 FYEKMQ come from the germline V gene (reference sequence). V shed 1 base and J 6 bases; nucleotides not matched to a gene: 9.